Listed below are T cell receptor beta chains from one sample, sequenced in a study of cytomegalovirus exposure and HLA in healthy donors. Measured with immunoSEQ multiplex PCR; TCRdb has only the in-frame clones, and not every one. The table lists about 170,000 clones, over 70% of them singletons. Sequencing was done on a sample of PBMCs. The receptors derive from a woman aged 45-65 years in good health and CMV-seropositive. Both conserved end residues are part of each CDR3. A D gene is named only where the DNA matches it firmly. Clone size is not always given. Where it is, it says once, few, many or a class for expanded clones.

length,D,V,size,J,DNA,CDR3
17,TRBD2,TRBV11-3,NA,TRBJ2-3,TGTGCCAGCAGCCTAGAAGGGCGGGGGGCTAGCACAGATACGCAGTATTTT,CASSLEGRGASTDTQYF
18,NA,TRBV4-1,NA,TRBJ2-6,TGCGCCAGCAGCCAAGATCCGGGACATACCTCTGGGGCCAACGTCCTGACTTTC,CASSQDPGHTSGANVLTF
15,NA,TRBV11-3,NA,TRBJ1-1,TGTGCCAGCAGCTTAGGCGGGAGGGAGGGGGCTGAAGCTTTCTTT,CASSLGGREGAEAFF
17,NA,TRBV5-6,NA,TRBJ2-7,TGTGCCAGCAGCTTGTACGGATACAGGGCCCAGGGTACCGAGCAGTACTTC,CASSLYGYRAQGTEQYF
15,NA,TRBV27,once,TRBJ2-7,TGTGCCAGCAGTTTCGGGGCAGGGGCCGAGCGCGAGCAGTACTTC,CASSFGAGAEREQYF
14,NA,TRBV7-2,NA,TRBJ2-7,TGTGCCAGCAGCTTAGTTGGCAGTATCAACGAGCAGTACTTC,CASSLVGSINEQYF
14,NA,TRBV30,once,TRBJ2-3,TGTGCCTGGACCAGCACGGGGGTCACAGATACGCAGTATTTT,CAWTSTGVTDTQYF
14,NA,TRBV10-2,NA,TRBJ1-1,TGCGCCAGCAGTGAAGTCGCAGGGATAGATGAAGCTTTCTTT,CASSEVAGIDEAFF
17,TRBD2,TRBV9,NA,TRBJ2-1,TGTGCCAGCAGCGTAGGAAGCGGGGGGACTCTCTACAATGAGCAGTTCTTC,CASSVGSGGTLYNEQFF
11,NA,TRBV20-1,NA,TRBJ2-5,TGCAGTGCGCTAGGTGGGGAGACCCAGTACTTC,CSALGGETQYF
18,TRBD1,TRBV7-8,NA,TRBJ1-1,TGTGCCAGCAGCCCGAATTCCAGGGACAGGGTGCCGCCAGGTGAAGCTTTCTTT,CASSPNSRDRVPPGEAFF
17,TRBD1,TRBV4-2,NA,TRBJ2-7,TGTGCCAGCAGCCAGAGGGACAGGGGGCGAGAGGCCTACGAGCAGTACTTC,CASSQRDRGREAYEQYF
14,NA,TRBV19,NA,TRBJ1-4,TGTGCCAGTAGTCTTGGGACACGGCGGGAAAAACTGTTTTTT,CASSLGTRREKLFF
16,NA,TRBV2,NA,TRBJ2-7,TGTGCCAGCAAGAGGGACATCCGTAGGGACTCCTACGAGCAGTACTTC,CASKRDIRRDSYEQYF
13,NA,TRBV11-2,NA,TRBJ1-2,TGTGCCAGCAGTTTGTATCAGGGTTTTGGCTACACCTTC,CASSLYQGFGYTF
15,NA,TRBV2,NA,TRBJ2-3,TGTGCCAGCAGTGATATGGGAGGCGGTTTAGTGGCGCAGTATTTT,CASSDMGGGLVAQYF
14,TRBD1,TRBV2,NA,TRBJ2-7,TGTGCCAGCAGCGCTACCGGGACAGGCTACGAGCAGTACTTC,CASSATGTGYEQYF
14,NA,TRBV6-5,few,TRBJ2-1,TGTGCCAGCAGTTACTCGAACAGCAACAATGAGCAGTTCTTC,CASSYSNSNNEQFF
16,NA,TRBV4-1,NA,TRBJ2-1,TGCGCCAGCAGCCCTCAGGGTCCGAGCTCCTACAATGAGCAGTTCTTC,CASSPQGPSSYNEQFF
15,TRBD1,TRBV5-6,NA,TRBJ2-2,TGTGCCAGCAGCTCCGGGACAGCCTTCTTCGGGGAGCTGTTTTTT,CASSSGTAFFGELFF
17,NA,TRBV6-1,NA,TRBJ1-4,TGTGCCAGCAGTGAACAGGATCCGTGGGGTTGGGGCGAAAAACTGTTTTTT,CASSEQDPWGWGEKLFF
13,NA,TRBV4-1,NA,TRBJ1-6,TGCGCCAGCAGCCAAGAGCCGGGTTCACCCCTCCACTTT,CASSQEPGSPLHF
14,NA,TRBV5-1,NA,TRBJ2-5,TGCGCCAGCAGCTTGGCCGAGGGTAGGGAGACCCAGTACTTC,CASSLAEGRETQYF
13,TRBD1,TRBV30,NA,TRBJ1-1,TGTGCCCGGACAGGGCCGGGCCCTGGTGAAGCTTTCTTT,CARTGPGPGEAFF
12,NA,TRBV6-1,NA,TRBJ2-5,TGTGCCAGCAAGACTAGGATTGAGACCCAGTACTTC,CASKTRIETQYF
14,NA,TRBV7-9,NA,TRBJ1-2,TGTGCCAGCAGCTTAATCGAGGCGTCGGATGGCTACACCTTC,CASSLIEASDGYTF